This T cell receptor (beta chain) was recovered during a study of graft-versus-host responses after intestinal transplantation. Broader study findings: There were GvH clones found in recipient marrow, and some of them appeared first in ileum or blood.

Trimming took 8 bases from V and 4 from J, leaving 12 bases between them. The CDR3 has 13 amino acids. Germline V gives CDR1 MNHEY, CDR2 SVGAGI. This table comes from immunoSEQ multiplex PCR, and its TCRdb copy is limited to in-frame clones, with some not included. Among tens of thousands of clones listed, around 90% were seen once. Of note for this clone: The antigen is undetermined.

The TCR originated in a human patient who received an intestinal transplant, so some T cells may come from the graft donor. This specimen consisted of bone marrow, obtained around 730 days after intestinal transplantation. The chain carries TRBV6-5 and TRBJ1-5, with unresolved D. CDR3 sequence reads: CASGNGENQPQHF. The CDR3 DNA reads as TGTGCCAGCGGAAACGGTGAGAATCAGCCCCAGCATTTT.